Sequencing of this T cell receptor (beta chain) was carried out in a study of siplizumab effects on memory and regulatory T cells. General observations from the study: Unstimulated subsets were the mapping target of only a minor fraction of alloreactive clones. The apparent diversity of naive T cells exceeded that of memory cells, and naive T cells seemed to make a major contribution to the alloresponse.

Details on this clone: The target antigen is unknown.

TCRdb's table, derived via immunoSEQ multiplex PCR, lists solely in-frame clones and lacks some. Found here are tens of thousands of clones, 95% to 98% of them singletons; the top ten hold approximately 0.6%. This TCR was recovered from a human donor in good health. Source material: naive CD4+ T cells sorted from blood.

CDR3 nucleotide sequence: TGCGCCAGCAGCTTGATTGGGGTCGATTCACCCCTCCACTTT. Translated, it gives CASSLIGVDSPLHF. This chain links TRBV5-1 with TRBJ1-6; D uncertain. Trimming removed 1 base from V and 8 bases from J, with 10 bases in between. The CDR3 consists of 14 residues. CDR1 is SGHRS, CDR2 YFSETQ, per germline.